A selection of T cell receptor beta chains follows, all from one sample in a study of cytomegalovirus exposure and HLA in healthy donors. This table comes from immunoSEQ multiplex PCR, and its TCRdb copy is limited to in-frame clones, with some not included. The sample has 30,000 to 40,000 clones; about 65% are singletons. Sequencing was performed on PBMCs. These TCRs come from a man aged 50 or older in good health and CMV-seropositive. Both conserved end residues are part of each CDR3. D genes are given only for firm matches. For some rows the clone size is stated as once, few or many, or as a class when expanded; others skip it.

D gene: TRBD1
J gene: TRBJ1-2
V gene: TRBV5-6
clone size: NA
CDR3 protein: CASSETGKYGYTF
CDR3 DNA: TGTGCCAGCAGCGAGACAGGGAAGTATGGCTACACCTTC

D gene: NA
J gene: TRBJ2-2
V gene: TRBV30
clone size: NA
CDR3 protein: CAFPGANTGELFF
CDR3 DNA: TGTGCCTTTCCCGGGGCGAACACCGGGGAGCTGTTTTTT

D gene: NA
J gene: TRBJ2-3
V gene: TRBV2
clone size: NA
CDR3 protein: CASRVRDTQYF
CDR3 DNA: TGTGCCAGCAGGGTCAGGGATACGCAGTATTTT

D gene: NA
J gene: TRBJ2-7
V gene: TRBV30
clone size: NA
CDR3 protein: CAGGGGTAYEQYF
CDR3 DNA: TGTGCCGGGGGCGGGGGAACAGCCTACGAGCAGTACTTC

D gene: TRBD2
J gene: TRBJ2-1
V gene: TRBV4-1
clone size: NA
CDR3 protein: CASSQPTSGRWNEQFF
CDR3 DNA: TGCGCCAGCAGCCAGCCGACTAGCGGGAGATGGAATGAGCAGTTCTTC

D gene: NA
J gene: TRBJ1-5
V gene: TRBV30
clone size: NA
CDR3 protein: CAWNREGNQPQHF
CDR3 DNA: TGTGCCTGGAATAGGGAGGGCAATCAGCCCCAGCATTTT

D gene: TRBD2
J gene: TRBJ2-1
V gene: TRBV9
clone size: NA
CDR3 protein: CASSGLGYNEQFF
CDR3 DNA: TGTGCCAGCAGTGGACTAGGGTACAATGAGCAGTTCTTC

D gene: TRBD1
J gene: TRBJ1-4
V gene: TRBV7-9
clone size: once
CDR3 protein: CASSHDRDREKLFF
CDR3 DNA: TGTGCCAGCAGCCACGACAGGGATCGTGAAAAACTGTTTTTT

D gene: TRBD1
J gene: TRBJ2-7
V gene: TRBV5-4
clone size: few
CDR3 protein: CASSPTGQMAYEQYF
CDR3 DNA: TGTGCCAGCAGCCCCACGGGACAGATGGCCTACGAGCAGTACTTC

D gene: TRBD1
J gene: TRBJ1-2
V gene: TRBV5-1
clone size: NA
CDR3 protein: CASSSGQRYGYTF
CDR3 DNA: TGCGCCAGCTCATCGGGACAGAGATATGGCTACACCTTC

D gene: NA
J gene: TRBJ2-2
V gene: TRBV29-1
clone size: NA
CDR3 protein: CSVDGTTNTGELFF
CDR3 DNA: TGCAGCGTTGATGGGACAACTAACACCGGGGAGCTGTTTTTT

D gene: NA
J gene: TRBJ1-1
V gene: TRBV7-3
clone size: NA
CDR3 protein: CASSLEMKGTEAFF
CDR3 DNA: TGTGCCAGCAGCCTAGAGATGAAAGGCACTGAAGCTTTCTTT

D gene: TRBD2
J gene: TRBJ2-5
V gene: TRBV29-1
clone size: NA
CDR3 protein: CSVEGLAGSQETQYF
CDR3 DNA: TGCAGCGTTGAAGGTCTAGCGGGATCACAAGAGACCCAGTACTTC

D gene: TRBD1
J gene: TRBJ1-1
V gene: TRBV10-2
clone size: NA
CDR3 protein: CASSRQGKNTEAFF
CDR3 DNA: TGCGCCAGCAGTAGACAGGGAAAGAACACTGAAGCTTTCTTT

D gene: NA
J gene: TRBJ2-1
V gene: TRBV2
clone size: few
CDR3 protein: CASSEIFWQFF
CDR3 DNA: TGTGCCAGCAGTGAAATCTTTTGGCAGTTCTTC

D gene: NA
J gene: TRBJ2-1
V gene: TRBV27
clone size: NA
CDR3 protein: CASRPAGLGEQFF
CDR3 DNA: TGTGCCAGCAGACCCGCAGGCCTCGGTGAGCAGTTCTTC

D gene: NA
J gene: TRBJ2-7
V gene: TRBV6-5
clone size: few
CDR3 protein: CASSFLYSSYEQYF
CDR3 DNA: TGTGCCAGCAGTTTCCTGTACAGTTCCTACGAGCAGTACTTC

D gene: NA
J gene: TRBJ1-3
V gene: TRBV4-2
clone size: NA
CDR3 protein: CASSQSSTSSGNTIYF
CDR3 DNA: TGTGCCAGCAGCCAATCCTCCACCAGCTCTGGAAACACCATATATTTT

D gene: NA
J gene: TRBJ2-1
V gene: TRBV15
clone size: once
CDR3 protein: CATSTNNEQFF
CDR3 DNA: TGTGCCACCAGCACAAACAATGAGCAGTTCTTC

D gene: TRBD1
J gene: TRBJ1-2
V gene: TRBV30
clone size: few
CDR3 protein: CAWTQGQLYGYTF
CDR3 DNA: TGTGCCTGGACCCAGGGACAGCTCTATGGCTACACCTTC